This T cell receptor beta chain emerged from a study of cytomegalovirus exposure and HLA in healthy donors. Study-wide findings and caveats: Later, an analysis found that common viral pathogens appeared to be linked with several of the most significant clusters. Researchers reportedly found TCR beta sequences accurately predicted most subjects' HLA-A and HLA-B alleles.

The PCR made use of 60 Vbeta and 13 Jbeta primers. Produced via immunoSEQ multiplex PCR; TCRdb's table is partial and in-frame only. This sample carries some 110,000 clones, over 60% of them seen once, and the ten largest clones take approximately 5%. Trimming left V 4 bases short and J 0 bases short, with 12 bases between. The CDR3 loop spans 15 amino acids. Germline V CDR1 and CDR2: MDHEN, SYDVKM. This clone was observed a few times. The antigen is not known. The J gene is TRBJ1-1, the V gene TRBV28; unclear D gene. This sequence was found in a woman between 18 and 30 years old in good health and CMV-seropositive. The specimen was PBMCs. CDR3 amino acids: CASSSPTGMNTEAFF. The CDR3 region has the DNA TGTGCCAGCAGTTCCCCCACGGGTATGAACACTGAAGCTTTCTTT.